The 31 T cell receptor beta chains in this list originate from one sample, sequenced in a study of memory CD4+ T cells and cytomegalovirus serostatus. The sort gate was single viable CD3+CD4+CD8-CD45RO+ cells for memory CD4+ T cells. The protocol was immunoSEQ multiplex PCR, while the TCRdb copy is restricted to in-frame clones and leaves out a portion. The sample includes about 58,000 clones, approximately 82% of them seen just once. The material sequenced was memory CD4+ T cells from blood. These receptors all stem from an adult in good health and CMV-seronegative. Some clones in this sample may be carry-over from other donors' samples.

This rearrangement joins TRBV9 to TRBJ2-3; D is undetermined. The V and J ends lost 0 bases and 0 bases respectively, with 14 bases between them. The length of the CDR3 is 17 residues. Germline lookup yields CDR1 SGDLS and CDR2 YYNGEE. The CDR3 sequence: CASSVGLAAESTDTQYF. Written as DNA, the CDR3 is TGTGCCAGCAGCGTAGGCCTTGCGGCTGAAAGCACAGATACGCAGTATTTT.

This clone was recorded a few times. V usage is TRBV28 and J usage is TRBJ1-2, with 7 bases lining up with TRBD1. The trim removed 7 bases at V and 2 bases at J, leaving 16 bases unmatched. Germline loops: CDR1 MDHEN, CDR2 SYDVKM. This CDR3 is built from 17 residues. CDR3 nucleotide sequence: TGTGCCAGCATGCGTTGGGACAGTTACATCCCAAACTATGGCTACACCTTC. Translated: CASMRWDSYIPNYGYTF.

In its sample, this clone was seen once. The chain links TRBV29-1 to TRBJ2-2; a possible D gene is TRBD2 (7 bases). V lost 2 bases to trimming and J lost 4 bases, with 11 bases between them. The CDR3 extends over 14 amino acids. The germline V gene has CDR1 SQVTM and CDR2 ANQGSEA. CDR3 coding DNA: TGCAGCGTTGAAAAGGGGGGGGTCACCGGGGAGCTGTTTTTT. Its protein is CSVEKGGVTGELFF.

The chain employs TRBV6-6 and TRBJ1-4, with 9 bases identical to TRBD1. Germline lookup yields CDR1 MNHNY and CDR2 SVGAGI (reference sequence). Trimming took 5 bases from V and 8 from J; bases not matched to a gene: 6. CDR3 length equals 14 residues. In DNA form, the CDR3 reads TGTGCCAGCAGTGATACAGGGGGCGAAGAAAAACTGTTTTTT. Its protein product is CASSDTGGEEKLFF.

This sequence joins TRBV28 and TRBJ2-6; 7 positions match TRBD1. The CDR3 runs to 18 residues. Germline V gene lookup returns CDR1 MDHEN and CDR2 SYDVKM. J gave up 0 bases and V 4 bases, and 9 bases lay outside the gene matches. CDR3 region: CASSSWTGTFSGANVLTF. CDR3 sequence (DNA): TGTGCCAGCAGTTCATGGACAGGTACTTTCTCTGGGGCCAACGTCCTGACTTTC.

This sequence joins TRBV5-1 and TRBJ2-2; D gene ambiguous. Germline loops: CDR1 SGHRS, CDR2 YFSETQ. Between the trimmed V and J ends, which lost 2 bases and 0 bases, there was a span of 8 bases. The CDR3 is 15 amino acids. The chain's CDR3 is CASSLEPANTGELFF. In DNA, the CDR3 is TGCGCCAGCAGCTTAGAACCCGCGAACACCGGGGAGCTGTTTTTT.

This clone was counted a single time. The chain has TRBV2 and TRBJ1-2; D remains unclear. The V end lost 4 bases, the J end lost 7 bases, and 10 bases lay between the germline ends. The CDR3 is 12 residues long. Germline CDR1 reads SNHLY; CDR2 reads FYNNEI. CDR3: CASSAGVGGYTF. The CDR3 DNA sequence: TGTGCCAGCAGTGCGGGCGTCGGTGGCTACACCTTC.

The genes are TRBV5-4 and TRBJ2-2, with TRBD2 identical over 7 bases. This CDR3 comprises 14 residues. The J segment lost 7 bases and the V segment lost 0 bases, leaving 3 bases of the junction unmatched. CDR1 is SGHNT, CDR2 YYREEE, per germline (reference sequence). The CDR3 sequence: CASSLEAGVGELFF. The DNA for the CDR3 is TGTGCCAGCAGCTTGGAGGCGGGAGTCGGGGAGCTGTTTTTT.

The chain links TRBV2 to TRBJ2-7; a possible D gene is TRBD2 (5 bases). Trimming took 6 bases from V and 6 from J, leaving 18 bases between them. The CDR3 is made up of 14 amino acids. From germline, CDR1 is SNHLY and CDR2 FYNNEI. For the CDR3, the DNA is TGTGCCAGCAGGAGGCTGGGGAGCGGCGGCGAGCAGTACTTC. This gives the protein CASRRLGSGGEQYF.

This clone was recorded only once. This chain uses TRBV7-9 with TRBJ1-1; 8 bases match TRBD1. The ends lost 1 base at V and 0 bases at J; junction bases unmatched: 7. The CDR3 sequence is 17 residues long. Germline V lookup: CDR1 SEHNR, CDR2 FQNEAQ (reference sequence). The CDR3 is CASSLGGQANMNTEAFF. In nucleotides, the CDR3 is TGTGCCAGCAGCTTAGGGGGACAGGCGAACATGAACACTGAAGCTTTCTTT.

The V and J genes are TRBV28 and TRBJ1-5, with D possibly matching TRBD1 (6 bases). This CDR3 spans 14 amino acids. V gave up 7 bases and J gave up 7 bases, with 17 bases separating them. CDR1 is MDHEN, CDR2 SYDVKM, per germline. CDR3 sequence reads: CASTLGGQTQPQHF. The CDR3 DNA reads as TGTGCCAGCACCCTAGGAGGACAGACACAGCCCCAGCATTTT.

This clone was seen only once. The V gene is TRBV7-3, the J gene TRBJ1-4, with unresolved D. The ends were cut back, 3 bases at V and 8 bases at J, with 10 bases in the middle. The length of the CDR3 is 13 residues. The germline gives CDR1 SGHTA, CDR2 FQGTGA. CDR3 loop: CASSFGPGEKLFF. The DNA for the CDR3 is TGTGCCAGCAGCTTCGGACCTGGAGAAAAACTGTTTTTT. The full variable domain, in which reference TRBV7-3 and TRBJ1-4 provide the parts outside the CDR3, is GAGVSQTPSNKVTEKGKYVELRCDPISGHTALYWYRQSLGQGPEFLIYFQGTGAADDSGLPNDRFFAVRPEGSVSTLKIQRTERGDSAVYLCASSFGPGEKLFFGSGTQLSVL.

CDR3: CASSQGPLAGGGSYEQYF. Written as DNA, the CDR3 is TGCGCCAGCAGCCAAGGCCCCCTAGCGGGAGGAGGGTCCTACGAGCAGTACTTC. The genes are TRBV4-3 and TRBJ2-7, with 11 positions matching TRBD2. The V gene's germline CDR1 is LGHNA and CDR2 YSLEER. V lost 1 base to trimming and J lost 1 base; unmatched junction nucleotides: 9. The CDR3 has 18 amino acids.

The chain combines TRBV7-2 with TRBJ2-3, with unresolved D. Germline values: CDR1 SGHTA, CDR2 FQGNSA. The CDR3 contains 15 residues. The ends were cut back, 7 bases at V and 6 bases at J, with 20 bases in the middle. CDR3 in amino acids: CASNLGSILRDTQYF. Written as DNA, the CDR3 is TGTGCCAGCAATTTGGGGTCGATCCTGAGGGATACGCAGTATTTT.

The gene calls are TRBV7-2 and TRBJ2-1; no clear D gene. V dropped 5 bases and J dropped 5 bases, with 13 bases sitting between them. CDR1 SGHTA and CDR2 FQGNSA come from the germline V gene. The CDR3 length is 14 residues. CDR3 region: CASSIRARDNEQFF. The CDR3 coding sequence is TGTGCCAGCAGCATACGGGCTAGAGACAATGAGCAGTTCTTC.

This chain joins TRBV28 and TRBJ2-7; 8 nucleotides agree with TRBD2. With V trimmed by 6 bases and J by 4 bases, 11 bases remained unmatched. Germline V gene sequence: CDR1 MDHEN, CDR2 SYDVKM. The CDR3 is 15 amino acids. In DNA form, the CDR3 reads TGTGCCAGCAGGGCCCCGGGGGGGGGCGCGTACGAGCAGTACTTC. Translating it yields CASRAPGGGAYEQYF.

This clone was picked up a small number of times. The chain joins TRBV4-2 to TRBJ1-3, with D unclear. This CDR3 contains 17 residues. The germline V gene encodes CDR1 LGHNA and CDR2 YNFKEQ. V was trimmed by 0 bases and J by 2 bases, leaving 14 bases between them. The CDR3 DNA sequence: TGTGCCAGCAGCCAAGAATCGGCAGGTCACCCTGGAAACACCATATATTTT. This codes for CASSQESAGHPGNTIYF.

CDR3 residues: CASSFCRDTGELFF. In nucleotides, the CDR3 is TGTGCCAGCAGCTTTTGTCGGGACACCGGGGAGCTGTTTTTT. The chain has TRBV12-1 and TRBJ2-2; the table names TRBD2, a call not compared with the DNA. TRBV12-1 is a listed pseudogene. This CDR3 has 14 residues.

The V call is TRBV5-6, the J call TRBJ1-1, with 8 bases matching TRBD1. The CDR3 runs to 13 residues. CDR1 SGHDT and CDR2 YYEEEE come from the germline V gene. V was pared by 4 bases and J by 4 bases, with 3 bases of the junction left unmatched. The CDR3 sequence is CASSRDRFTEAFF. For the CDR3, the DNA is TGTGCCAGCAGCCGGGACAGGTTCACTGAAGCTTTCTTT.

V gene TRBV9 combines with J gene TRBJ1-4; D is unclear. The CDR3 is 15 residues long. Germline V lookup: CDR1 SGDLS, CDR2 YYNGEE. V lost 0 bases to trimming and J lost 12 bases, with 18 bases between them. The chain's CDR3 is CASSVAVGQPTELFF. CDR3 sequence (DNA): TGTGCCAGCAGCGTAGCCGTTGGGCAGCCCACGGAACTGTTTTTT. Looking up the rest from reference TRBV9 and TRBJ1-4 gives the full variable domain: DSGVTQTPKHLITATGQRVTLRCSPRSGDLSVYWYQQSLDQGLQFLIQYYNGEERAKGNILERFSAQQFPDLHSELNLSSLELGDSALYFCASSVAVGQPTELFFGSGTQLSVL.

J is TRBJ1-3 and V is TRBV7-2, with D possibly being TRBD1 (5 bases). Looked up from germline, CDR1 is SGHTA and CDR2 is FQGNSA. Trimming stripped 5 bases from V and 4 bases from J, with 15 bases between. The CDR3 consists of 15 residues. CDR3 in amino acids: CASSRPGARGNTIYF. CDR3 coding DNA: TGTGCCAGCAGCCGACCCGGGGCAAGGGGAAACACCATATATTTT.

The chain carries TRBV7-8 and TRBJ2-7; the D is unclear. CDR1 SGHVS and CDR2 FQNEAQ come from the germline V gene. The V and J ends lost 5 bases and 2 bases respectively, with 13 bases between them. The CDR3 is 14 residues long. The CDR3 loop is CASSPRREAYEQYF. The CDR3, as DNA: TGTGCCAGCAGCCCCAGGAGAGAGGCCTACGAGCAGTACTTC.

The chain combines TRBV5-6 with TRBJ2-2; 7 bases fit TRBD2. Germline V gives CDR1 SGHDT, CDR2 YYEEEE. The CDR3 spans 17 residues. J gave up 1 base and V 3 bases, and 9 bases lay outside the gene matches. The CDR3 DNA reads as TGTGCCAGCAGCTCCCAGGGCCCGGGGGGGAACACCGGGGAGCTGTTTTTT. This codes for CASSSQGPGGNTGELFF. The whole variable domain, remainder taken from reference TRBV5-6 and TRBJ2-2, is DAGVTQSPTHLIKTRGQQVTLRCSPKSGHDTVSWYQQALGQGPQFIFQYYEEEERQRGNFPDRFSGHQFPNYSSELNVNALLLGDSALYLCASSSQGPGGNTGELFFGEGSRLTVL.

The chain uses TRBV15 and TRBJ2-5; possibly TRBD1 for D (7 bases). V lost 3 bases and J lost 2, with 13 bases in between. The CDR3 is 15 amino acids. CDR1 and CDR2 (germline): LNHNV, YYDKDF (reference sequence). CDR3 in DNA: TGTGCCACCAGCAGGCGCGCGGGACAGCAAGAGACCCAGTACTTC. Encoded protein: CATSRRAGQQETQYF.

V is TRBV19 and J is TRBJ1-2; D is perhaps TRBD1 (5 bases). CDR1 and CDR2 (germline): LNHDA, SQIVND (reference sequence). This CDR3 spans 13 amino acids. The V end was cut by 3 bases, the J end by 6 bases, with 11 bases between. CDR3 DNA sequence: TGTGCCAGTAGTATTGGGAGGGGCGATGGCTACACCTTC. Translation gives CASSIGRGDGYTF.

The CDR3 coding sequence is TGTGCCAGCAGCCCCCAGCGGGATGTCGGGCAGTTCTTC. This translates into CASSPQRDVGQFF. The chain couples TRBV11-2 to TRBJ2-1, with 7 bases matching TRBD2. Germline lookup yields CDR1 SGHAT and CDR2 FQNNGV. The ends lost 5 bases at V and 12 bases at J; junction bases unmatched: 10. CDR3 size: 13 residues.

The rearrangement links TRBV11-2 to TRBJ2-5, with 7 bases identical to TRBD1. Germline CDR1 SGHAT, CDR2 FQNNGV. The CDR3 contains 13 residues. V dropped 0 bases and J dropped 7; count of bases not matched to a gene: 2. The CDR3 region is CASSLEQGSTQYF. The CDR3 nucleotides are TGTGCCAGCAGCTTAGAACAGGGGTCGACCCAGTACTTC.

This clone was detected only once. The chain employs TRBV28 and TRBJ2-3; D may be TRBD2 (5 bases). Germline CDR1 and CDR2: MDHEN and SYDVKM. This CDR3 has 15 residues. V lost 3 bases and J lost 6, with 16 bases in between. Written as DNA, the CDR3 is TGTGCCAGCAGTTTGGTCGGGAACGGAATGGATACGCAGTATTTT. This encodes CASSLVGNGMDTQYF.

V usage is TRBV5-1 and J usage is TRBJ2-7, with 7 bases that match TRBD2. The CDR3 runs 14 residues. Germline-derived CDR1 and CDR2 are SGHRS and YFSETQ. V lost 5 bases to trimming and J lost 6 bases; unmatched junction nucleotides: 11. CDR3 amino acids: CASRLGGTRGEQYF. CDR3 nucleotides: TGCGCCAGCAGGCTGGGGGGGACGAGGGGCGAGCAGTACTTC.

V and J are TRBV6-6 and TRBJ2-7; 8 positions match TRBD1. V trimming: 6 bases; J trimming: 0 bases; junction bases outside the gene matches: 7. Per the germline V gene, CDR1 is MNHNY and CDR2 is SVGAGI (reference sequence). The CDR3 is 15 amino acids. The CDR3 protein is CASSPGTGSSYEQYF. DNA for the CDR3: TGTGCCAGCAGCCCTGGGACAGGAAGCTCCTACGAGCAGTACTTC.

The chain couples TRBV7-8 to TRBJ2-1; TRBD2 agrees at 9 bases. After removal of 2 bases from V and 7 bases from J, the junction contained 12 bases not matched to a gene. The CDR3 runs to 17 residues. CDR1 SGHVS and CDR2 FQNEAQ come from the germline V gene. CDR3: CASSLFSLAGRGNEQFF. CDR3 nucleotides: TGTGCCAGCAGCTTATTCTCGCTAGCGGGAAGGGGGAATGAGCAGTTCTTC. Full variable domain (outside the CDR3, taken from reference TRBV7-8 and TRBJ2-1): GAGVSQSPRYKVAKRGQDVALRCDPISGHVSLFWYQQALGQGPEFLTYFQNEAQLDKSGLPSDRFFAERPEGSVSTLKIQRTQQEDSAVYLCASSLFSLAGRGNEQFFGPGTRLTVL.